This T cell receptor beta chain was recovered during a study of cytomegalovirus exposure and HLA in healthy donors. The PCR ran on 60 Vbeta and 13 Jbeta primers. Assay: immunoSEQ multiplex PCR; the TCRdb copy retains only in-frame clones and omits some. The table records about 150,000 clones, approximately 80% of them present only once. The CDR3 runs to 17 residues. The J segment lost 0 bases and the V segment lost 2 bases, leaving 6 bases of the junction unmatched. CDR1 SGHDN and CDR2 FVKESK come from the germline V gene. V usage is TRBV14 and J usage is TRBJ2-4, with 8 bases matching TRBD1. Sequencing was performed on PBMCs. The receptor was derived from a man aged 25-40 years in good health and CMV-seropositive. The DNA for the CDR3 is TGTGCCAGCAGCCAACGGGGGACAGGAGCAGCCAAAAACATTCAGTACTTC. It translates to CASSQRGTGAAKNIQYF.